The 23 T cell receptor beta chains below come from one sample, sequenced in a study of T cell responses to AZD1222 COVID-19 vaccine. Profiling relied on immunoSEQ multiplex PCR, and the TCRdb table lists in-frame clones only, not all of them. This table holds about 42,000 clones, over 80% found once. The sample was peripheral blood, taken 28 days after the second AZD1222 dose. The source of these receptors is an adult who received the AZD1222 COVID-19 vaccine.

The chain links TRBV3-1 (or the pseudogene TRBV3-2) to TRBJ2-2, with 10 bases that match TRBD1. This CDR3 comprises 15 residues. The trim removed 4 bases at V and 4 bases at J, leaving 3 bases unmatched. Germline lookup yields CDR1 LGHDT and CDR2 YNNKEL (reference sequence). The CDR3 nucleotides read TGTGCCAGCAGCCGACAGGGGGCGAGCACCGGGGAGCTGTTTTTT. Encoded protein: CASSRQGASTGELFF.

This clone came up once. This chain connects TRBV5-1 to TRBJ1-1; D ambiguous. This CDR3 is built from 13 residues. V gave up 0 bases and J gave up 1 base, with 4 bases separating them. Germline V gene sequence: CDR1 SGHRS, CDR2 YFSETQ. This chain's CDR3 is CASSLARNTEAFF. For the CDR3, the DNA is TGCGCCAGCAGCTTGGCCCGGAACACTGAAGCTTTCTTT.

The chain links TRBV7-2 to TRBJ1-3; D unresolved. In germline, CDR1 is SGHTA, CDR2 FQGNSA. The CDR3 spans 16 residues. Trimming took 4 bases from V and 0 from J, leaving 13 bases between them. The CDR3 bases are TGTGCCAGCAGCTCCGGTGTGCGTAGCTCTGGAAACACCATATATTTT. Translated, it gives CASSSGVRSSGNTIYF. Drawing the rest from reference TRBV7-2 and TRBJ1-3, the complete variable domain is GAGVSQSPSNKVTEKGKDVELRCDPISGHTALYWYRQSLGQGLEFLIYFQGNSAPDKSGLPSDRFSAERTGGSVSTLTIQRTQQEDSAVYLCASSSGVRSSGNTIYFGEGSWLTVV.

The chain combines TRBV5-4 with TRBJ2-7; tentatively, D is TRBD1 (6 bases). Germline lookup yields CDR1 SGHNT and CDR2 YYREEE (reference sequence). This CDR3 comprises 15 residues. The germline V and J ends were trimmed by 4 bases and 2 bases, with 16 bases remaining between them. CDR3 nucleotide sequence: TGTGCCAGCAGCCTTGCAGGGGTGAAGGCCTACGAGCAGTACTTC. Amino acids: CASSLAGVKAYEQYF.

This clone has a handful of counts. The J gene is TRBJ1-1, the V gene TRBV6-5; a possible D gene is TRBD1 (5 bases). Trimming removed 6 bases from V and 0 bases from J, with 14 bases in between. The CDR3 extends over 15 amino acids. The germline V gene encodes CDR1 MNHEY and CDR2 SVGAGI. The CDR3 protein is CASRRRGGMNTEAFF. DNA for the CDR3: TGTGCCAGCAGGAGGAGGGGCGGCATGAACACTGAAGCTTTCTTT.

The chain combines TRBV7-2 with TRBJ1-2; unclear D gene. Trimming took off 5 bases at V and 8 bases at J, with 12 bases between the two ends. The CDR3 length is 12 residues. Germline lookup yields CDR1 SGHTA and CDR2 FQGNSA. In nucleotides, the CDR3 is TGTGCCAGCAGCCCCCGCTCCACGGGCTACACCTTC. Translated, it gives CASSPRSTGYTF.

The chain joins TRBV19 to TRBJ1-6; TRBD1 might be the D (5 bases). The CDR3 totals 17 residues. Trimming removed 6 bases at V and 0 bases at J, with 15 bases between. Germline-derived CDR1 and CDR2 are LNHDA and SQIVND (reference sequence). CDR3 DNA sequence: TGTGCCAGTAGGAGAAAGGGGAGTAGCTCCTATAATTCACCCCTCCACTTT. Translating it yields CASRRKGSSSYNSPLHF.

The V call is TRBV27, the J call TRBJ2-1, with D maybe TRBD1 (5 bases). CDR1 is MNHEY and CDR2 is SMNVEV in the germline V gene (reference sequence). This CDR3 spans 16 amino acids. With 5 bases removed from V and 10 bases from J, the gap between germline ends came to 24 bases. This chain's CDR3 is CASSHPRESSLWEQFF. The CDR3 coding sequence is TGTGCCAGCAGTCACCCCAGGGAAAGTTCTTTGTGGGAGCAGTTCTTC.

The rearrangement joins TRBV18 to TRBJ2-7, with 10 bases identical to TRBD1. The CDR3 contains 15 residues. V dropped 0 bases and J dropped 6; count of bases not matched to a gene: 5. Looked up from germline, CDR1 is KGHSH and CDR2 is LQKENI. This chain's CDR3 is CASSPPTGQGGEQYF. The CDR3 DNA sequence: TGTGCCAGCTCACCACCGACAGGACAGGGGGGCGAGCAGTACTTC.

The chain has TRBV7-3 and TRBJ2-2; the D is unclear. Trimming stripped 7 bases from V and 2 bases from J, with 2 bases between. This CDR3 spans 11 amino acids. Germline V lookup: CDR1 SGHTA, CDR2 FQGTGA. CDR3 region: CASINTGELFF. CDR3 in DNA: TGTGCCAGCATAAACACCGGGGAGCTGTTTTTT.

This chain uses TRBV6-1 with TRBJ2-5; TRBD1 is a possible D gene (6 bases). CDR3 size: 13 residues. The germline V and J ends were trimmed by 6 bases and 2 bases, with 10 bases remaining between them. Germline lookup yields CDR1 MNHNS and CDR2 SASEGT. CDR3 DNA sequence: TGTGCCAGCAGAGAGGACAGTCAAGAGACCCAGTACTTC. It codes for CASREDSQETQYF.

The J gene is TRBJ2-2, the V gene TRBV27, with 7 nucleotides matching TRBD1. Trimming removed 3 bases from V and 2 bases from J; junction bases left unmatched: 3. In germline, CDR1 is MNHEY, CDR2 SMNVEV (reference sequence). The CDR3 extends over 15 amino acids. CDR3 sequence: CASSFGTVNTGELFF. The DNA for the CDR3 is TGTGCCAGCAGTTTTGGGACAGTAAACACCGGGGAGCTGTTTTTT.

This sequence joins TRBV28 and TRBJ2-7; 7 bases line up with TRBD2. CDR1 and CDR2 from the germline V gene are MDHEN and SYDVKM. The CDR3 spans 15 residues. V was pared by 2 bases and J by 0 bases, with 4 bases of the junction left unmatched. The CDR3 DNA reads as TGTGCCAGCAGTTTACGTCGCGGGGGCTCCTACGAGCAGTACTTC. This sequence encodes CASSLRRGGSYEQYF. The full variable domain, rest sourced from reference TRBV28 and TRBJ2-7, is DVKVTQSSRYLVKRTGEKVFLECVQDMDHENMFWYRQDPGLGLRLIYFSYDVKMKEKGDIPEGYSVSREKKERFSLILESASTNQTSMYLCASSLRRGGSYEQYFGPGTRLTVT.

The genes are TRBV19 and TRBJ2-1; D gene ambiguous. In germline, CDR1 is LNHDA, CDR2 SQIVND (reference sequence). Trimming pared 2 bases from V and 10 bases from J, leaving 9 bases between. CDR3 length: 12 residues. The CDR3 reads CASSISSREQFF. The CDR3 DNA sequence: TGTGCCAGTAGTATATCGTCCAGGGAGCAGTTCTTC.

This chain joins TRBV30 and TRBJ1-6; D gene unclear. V was trimmed by 0 bases and J by 7 bases, leaving 13 bases between them. The CDR3 runs 15 residues. Germline CDR1 is GTSNPN and CDR2 is SVGIG (reference sequence). The CDR3 protein is CAWSVGGQVNSPLHF. CDR3 DNA sequence: TGTGCCTGGAGTGTGGGCGGGCAGGTGAATTCACCCCTCCACTTT. Full variable domain (missing parts from reference TRBV30 and TRBJ1-6): SQTIHQWPATLVQPVGSPLSLECTVEGTSNPNLYWYRQAAGRGLQLLFYSVGIGQISSEVPQNLSASRPQDRQFILSSKKLLLSDSGFYLCAWSVGGQVNSPLHFGNGTRLTVT.

V gene TRBV19 combines with J gene TRBJ1-2; the D gene is possibly TRBD1 (6 bases). Germline V gene lookup returns CDR1 LNHDA and CDR2 SQIVND (reference sequence). V lost 7 bases to trimming and J lost 4 bases, with 25 bases between them. The CDR3 is made up of 17 amino acids. CDR3 bases: TGTGCCAGTAATAGGGGGGTAGACCCACTCTTCCCCTATGGCTACACCTTC. Encoded protein: CASNRGVDPLFPYGYTF.

The chain combines TRBV18 with TRBJ1-6; D not certain. CDR1 is KGHSH and CDR2 is LQKENI in the germline V gene. Trimming pared 1 base from V and 8 bases from J, leaving 9 bases between. This CDR3 has 14 residues. In DNA form, the CDR3 reads TGTGCCAGCTCACCACAGGGTAGGGATTCACCCCTCCACTTT. As protein: CASSPQGRDSPLHF.

The V gene is TRBV2, the J gene TRBJ1-5; D might be TRBD1 (5 bases). The CDR3 length is 14 residues. Germline CDR1 is SNHLY and CDR2 is FYNNEI. V was pared by 4 bases and J by 3 bases, with 10 bases between. CDR3 residues: CASSAGLVNQPQHF. The CDR3 bases are TGTGCCAGCAGTGCAGGGCTGGTCAATCAGCCCCAGCATTTT.

V and J are TRBV5-4 and TRBJ2-2; D is possibly TRBD1 or TRBD2 (5 bases each). The germline V and J ends were trimmed by 0 bases and 4 bases, with 10 bases remaining between them. Germline CDR1 is SGHNT and CDR2 is YYREEE (reference sequence). The CDR3 runs 15 residues. The CDR3 nucleotides read TGTGCCAGCAGCTTGGAAGGGGCGGGCACCGGGGAGCTGTTTTTT. Encoded protein: CASSLEGAGTGELFF.

A single count supports this clone. The chain combines TRBV6-5 with TRBJ2-7, with 7 bases that match TRBD1. The CDR3 runs 16 residues. J gave up 7 bases and V 2 bases, and 14 bases lay outside the gene matches. Looked up from germline, CDR1 is MNHEY and CDR2 is SVGAGI. The CDR3 loop is CASSYAAFRDSGEQYF. CDR3 in DNA: TGTGCCAGCAGTTACGCAGCGTTCCGGGACAGTGGGGAGCAGTACTTC.

The chain combines TRBV6-1 with TRBJ1-4, with a tentative D call TRBD1 (5 bases). The germline V and J ends were trimmed by 4 bases and 4 bases, with 16 bases remaining between them. The CDR3 covers 16 residues. Per germline, CDR1 MNHNS and CDR2 SASEGT. The CDR3 nucleotides read TGTGCCAGCAGTGCCGGGGGGAGGTATGGTAATGAAAAACTGTTTTTT. Residues: CASSAGGRYGNEKLFF.

The CDR3 coding sequence is TGCGCCAGCAGCTTGGTTCTGGCAGCAACCTCTGGAAACACCATATATTTT. Translating it yields CASSLVLAATSGNTIYF. The V call is TRBV5-1, the J call TRBJ1-3; D not resolved. The germline CDR1 and CDR2 sequences are SGHRS and YFSETQ. Trimming stripped 0 bases from V and 0 bases from J, with 13 bases between. The CDR3 is 17 residues long.

The chain combines TRBV5-6 with TRBJ1-5; D gene uncertain. Germline V gene lookup returns CDR1 SGHDT and CDR2 YYEEEE. The ends were cut back, 0 bases at V and 4 bases at J, with 8 bases in the middle. CDR3 length: 14 residues. CDR3 sequence: CASSLGAENQPQHF. DNA of the CDR3: TGTGCCAGCAGCTTGGGGGCAGAAAATCAGCCCCAGCATTTT.